This T cell receptor (beta chain) appears in the sequencing data of a study of patients and donors after allogeneic stem cell transplantation. This CDR3 has 13 residues. Trimming removed 4 bases from V and 5 bases from J, with 9 bases in between. Germline V lookup: CDR1 MGHDK, CDR2 SYGVNS. TCRdb used MiXCR to reprocess the RT-PCR reads, holding one entry per CDR3 protein. This table has about 960,000 distinct CDR3 sequences, more than 15% appearing once. This sequence was found in a human donor who was either an allogeneic HSCT recipient or a stem cell or donor lymphocyte infusion donor (not recorded which). It is not recorded whose cells these are; they may come from a transplant donor. Sequenced: blood, either unsorted or a sorted T cell fraction (not recorded which). The chain recombines TRBV25-1 with TRBJ1-5, with unresolved D. This CDR3 is CASSGERDQPQHF. The CDR3 DNA sequence: TGTGCCAGCAGTGGGGAGAGGGATCAGCCCCAGCATTTT.